The TCR beta chain under discussion was sequenced for a study of CD8+ T cells in alopecia areata. At the level of the study: At a dose of 5 to 10 mg twice daily, oral tofacitinib was given to treated patients. The tofacitinib course ran for 6 to 18 months and was followed by 6 months off drug.

Extracted RNA was reverse transcribed, and the resulting cDNA served as sequencing template. Clones were sequenced by immunoSEQ multiplex PCR, and TCRdb holds only the in-frame ones, with some missing. The profile shows 160,000 or so clones, roughly 65% of them singletons. Treatment denoted: oral pan-JAK inhibitor, 5-10 mg twice daily. V was trimmed by 2 bases and J by 4 bases, leaving 4 bases between them. Germline lookup yields CDR1 SGHDN and CDR2 FVKESK. The length of the CDR3 is 12 residues. The material was CD4+ T cells sorted from blood, obtained at week 4, from a patient treated with tofacitinib. This receptor was taken from a human donor with alopecia areata. The chain uses TRBV14 and TRBJ2-3; D gene uncertain. CDR3 loop: CASSQRADTQYF. The DNA of the CDR3 is TGTGCCAGCAGCCAAAGAGCAGATACGCAGTATTTT.